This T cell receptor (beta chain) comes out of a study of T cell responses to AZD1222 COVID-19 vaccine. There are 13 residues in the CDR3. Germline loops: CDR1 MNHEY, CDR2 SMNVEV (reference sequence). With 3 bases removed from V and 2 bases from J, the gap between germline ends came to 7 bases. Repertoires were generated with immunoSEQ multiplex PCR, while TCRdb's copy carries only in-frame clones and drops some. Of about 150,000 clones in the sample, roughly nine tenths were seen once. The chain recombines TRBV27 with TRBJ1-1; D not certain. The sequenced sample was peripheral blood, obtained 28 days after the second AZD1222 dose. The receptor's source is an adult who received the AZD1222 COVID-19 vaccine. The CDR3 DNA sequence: TGTGCCAGCAGTTTCCGCAGAAACACTGAAGCTTTCTTT. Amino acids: CASSFRRNTEAFF.